This passage covers 4 T cell receptor beta chains from one sample sequenced in a study of OX40 agonist ivuxolimab in advanced cancers. Sequenced by immunoSEQ multiplex PCR; TCRdb stores in-frame clones only, minus some. The data contain roughly 27,000 clones, about 86% of them singletons. Specimen: CD4+ or CD8+ T cells sorted from blood, collected in a trial of the OX40 agonist ivuxolimab. The receptors come from an adult with an advanced solid tumor such as melanoma, head and neck, liver or kidney cancer.

This rearrangement joins TRBV27 to TRBJ2-1, with a possible D match to TRBD1 (5 bases). V was clipped by 4 bases and J by 9 bases, with 13 bases between them. The germline V gene has CDR1 MNHEY and CDR2 SMNVEV (reference sequence). This CDR3 is built from 13 residues. The CDR3 spells CASSSFQGGEQFF. CDR3 nucleotides: TGTGCCAGCAGTTCATTTCAGGGTGGTGAGCAGTTCTTC.

This clone was seen just once. The chain joins TRBV19 to TRBJ2-7; TRBD2 aligns across 7 bases. The germline CDR1 and CDR2 sequences are LNHDA and SQIVND (reference sequence). Trimming cost V 5 bases and J 4 bases; bases outside gene matches: 14. There are 16 residues in the CDR3. The CDR3 bases are TGTGCCAGTAGTCCCACGGGGGGATCTAGCGTTTACGAGCAGTACTTC. This gives the protein CASSPTGGSSVYEQYF.

About this clone itself: This sample includes further DNA sequences coding for the same CDR3. This chain uses TRBV15 with TRBJ1-5, with 7 bases fitting TRBD1. The CDR3 has 18 residues. V gave up 0 bases and J gave up 2 bases; unmatched junction bases: 10. In germline, CDR1 is LNHNV, CDR2 YYDKDF (reference sequence). The CDR3 DNA sequence: TGTGCCACCAGCAGAGATTCGAACACAGGGGTGGGCAATCAGCCCCAGCATTTT. It translates to CATSRDSNTGVGNQPQHF. Looking up the rest from reference TRBV15 and TRBJ1-5 gives the full variable domain: DAMVIQNPRYQVTQFGKPVTLSCSQTLNHNVMYWYQQKSSQAPKLLFHYYDKDFNNEADTPDNFQSRRPNTSFCFLDIRSPGLGDTAMYLCATSRDSNTGVGNQPQHFGDGTRLSIL.

The J gene is TRBJ2-7, the V gene TRBV7-9, with TRBD1 matching over 10 bases. With 2 bases clipped from V and 4 bases from J, the junction kept 5 bases outside the gene matches. The CDR3 consists of 15 residues. Germline V gene data show CDR1 as SEHNR and CDR2 as FQNEAQ (reference sequence). In nucleotides, the CDR3 is TGTGCCAGCAGCTTAAGCCGGACAGGGGGTTACGAGCAGTACTTC. Translating it yields CASSLSRTGGYEQYF.